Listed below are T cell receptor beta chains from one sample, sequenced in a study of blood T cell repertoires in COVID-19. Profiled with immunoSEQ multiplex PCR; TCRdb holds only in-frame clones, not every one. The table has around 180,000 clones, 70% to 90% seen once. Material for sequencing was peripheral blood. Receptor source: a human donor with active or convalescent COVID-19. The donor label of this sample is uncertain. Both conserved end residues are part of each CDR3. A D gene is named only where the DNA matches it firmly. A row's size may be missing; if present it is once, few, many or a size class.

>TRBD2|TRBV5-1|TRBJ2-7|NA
CASSLPELAGFSYEQYF
TGCGCCAGCAGCCTGCCCGAACTAGCGGGGTTTTCCTACGAGCAGTACTTC
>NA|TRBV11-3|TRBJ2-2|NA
CASSLGGVGNTGELFF
TGTGCCAGCAGCTTGGGCGGGGTCGGTAACACCGGGGAGCTGTTTTTT
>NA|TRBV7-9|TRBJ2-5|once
CASSPDLRQETQYF
TGTGCCAGCAGCCCAGACTTGCGTCAAGAGACCCAGTACTTC
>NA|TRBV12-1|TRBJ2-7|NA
CASSPSKAGGKYF
TGTGCCAGCAGCCCCTCAAAAGCGGGAGGGAAGTACTTC
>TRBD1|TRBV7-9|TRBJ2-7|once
CASSLSTGRQGYEQYF
TGTGCCAGCAGCTTAAGCACCGGTCGACAGGGTTACGAGCAGTACTTC
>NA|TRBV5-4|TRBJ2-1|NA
CASSLGLEEYNEQFF
TGTGCCAGCAGCTTGGGGCTAGAGGAGTACAATGAGCAGTTCTTC
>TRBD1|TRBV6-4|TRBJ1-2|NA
CASSETPEAGGGYTF
TGTGCCAGCAGTGAGACCCCCGAGGCAGGGGGTGGCTACACCTTC
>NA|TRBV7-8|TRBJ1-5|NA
CASSLGDTHTNQPQHF
TGTGCCAGCAGCTTAGGAGACACCCACACAAATCAGCCCCAGCATTTT
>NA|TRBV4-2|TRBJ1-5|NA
CASSQAPGLSNQPQHF
TGTGCCAGCAGCCAAGCTCCGGGGTTAAGCAATCAGCCCCAGCATTTT
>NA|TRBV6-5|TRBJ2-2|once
CASSYSEGGGTGELFF
TGTGCCAGCAGTTACTCCGAGGGAGGAGGCACCGGGGAGCTGTTTTTT
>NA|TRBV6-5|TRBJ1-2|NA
CASGREDSINDYTF
TGTGCCAGCGGACGGGAGGATTCGATTAATGACTACACCTTC
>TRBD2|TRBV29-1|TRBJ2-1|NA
CSVEDLMLAGGQFF
TGCAGCGTTGAAGATCTTATGCTAGCGGGGGGGCAGTTCTTC
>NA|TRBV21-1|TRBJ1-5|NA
CASIRTGHHQPQHF
TGTGCCAGCATCAGGACAGGGCACCATCAGCCCCAGCATTTT
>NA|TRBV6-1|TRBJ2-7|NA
CASSEVRGPYEQYF
TGTGCCAGCAGTGAAGTCAGAGGCCCCTACGAGCAGTACTTC
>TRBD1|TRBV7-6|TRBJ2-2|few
CASSSHTGGGEGTGELFF
TGTGCCAGCAGCTCCCACACAGGGGGCGGAGAGGGGACCGGGGAGCTGTTTTTT
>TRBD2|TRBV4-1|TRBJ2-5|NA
CASSQDWGGVQETQYF
TGCGCCAGCAGCCAAGATTGGGGGGGGGTCCAAGAGACCCAGTACTTC
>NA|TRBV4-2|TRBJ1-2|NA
CASSQGLREFF
TGTGCCAGCAGCCAAGGGCTGAGGGAGTTCTTC